This is a list of T cell receptor beta chains from one sample in a study of identical twins. TCRdb fed the 5' RACE reads into MiXCR, producing one record per CDR3 protein. The repertoire consists of approximately 620,000 distinct CDR3 sequences, with 8.5% to 9.5% occurring once and the leading ten covering 0.98%. The data were also submitted as part of a second study, on yellow fever vaccine responses in identical twins.

The sequencing input was PBMCs. Receptor source: a woman under 30 in good health. CDR3s include the opening cysteine and the closing phenylalanine or tryptophan. A D gene is named only where the DNA matches it firmly. Size values are once, few and many counts, or a class for expanded clones, and some rows have none.

d_call	j_call	v_call	clone_size	cdr3_nt	cdr3_aa
-	TRBJ1-1	TRBV12-3/TRBV12-4	many	TGTGCCAGCAGTTTAGGAGGGGTCCAACCCGAAGCTTTCTTT	CASSLGGVQPEAFF
TRBD1	TRBJ2-1	TRBV25-1	-	TGTGCCAGCAGTGAACCGGGACAGGGTTACAATGAGCAGTTCTTC	CASSEPGQGYNEQFF
-	TRBJ2-1	TRBV12-3/TRBV12-4	many	TGTGCCAGCAGCCGACAAGAACAGGGTAATGAGCAGTTCTTC	CASSRQEQGNEQFF
TRBD2	TRBJ2-1	TRBV7-2	-	TGTGCCAGCAGCTTAATTCGCGGGGGGGCTGGCGTAAATGAGCAGTTCTTC	CASSLIRGGAGVNEQFF
TRBD1	TRBJ2-1	TRBV6-2/TRBV6-3	-	TGTGCCAGCGTTGGTGGACAGGGGTCTTCCTACAATGAGCAGTTCTTC	CASVGGQGSSYNEQFF
-	TRBJ2-3	TRBV29-1	few	TGCAGCGGCCGGAGGGGAGCGGATACGCAGTATTTT	CSGRRGADTQYF
-	TRBJ2-5	TRBV6-2/TRBV6-3	few	TGTGCCAGCAGCCATGCATGGACCCAGTACTTC	CASSHAWTQYF
TRBD1	TRBJ2-7	TRBV5-1	-	TGCGCCAGCAGCTTGGAGTATAGGGACAGGGAGCACGAGCAGTACTTC	CASSLEYRDREHEQYF
-	TRBJ2-7	TRBV20-1	many	TGCAGTGCTAGAGATGCCGGGCAGGGTTCCTACGAGCAGTACTTC	CSARDAGQGSYEQYF
TRBD2	TRBJ2-1	TRBV29-1	few	TGCAGCGTTGCCCTACTAGCGACCACCTACAATGAGCAGTTCTTC	CSVALLATTYNEQFF
-	TRBJ1-4	TRBV12-3/TRBV12-4	-	TGTGCCAGCAGTTACCGGTTCGGGCAGGGGGAAAAACTGTTTTTT	CASSYRFGQGEKLFF
TRBD2	TRBJ2-6	TRBV30	few	TGTGCCTGTCCCGCTCCGACTAGCGGGAGTTCCTCTGGGGCCAACGTCCTGACTTTC	CACPAPTSGSSSGANVLTF
-	TRBJ1-2	TRBV7-8	-	TGTGCCAGCAGCTTAGTTGGACGCTCATATGGCTACACCTTC	CASSLVGRSYGYTF
TRBD2	TRBJ2-7	TRBV9	few	TGTGCCAGCAGCGCAAGACTAGCGGGAAACCACGAGCAGTACTTC	CASSARLAGNHEQYF
-	TRBJ2-1	TRBV4-3	few	TGCGCCAGCAGCCAAGATATTTTGGCGGGATATAATGAGCAGTTCTTC	CASSQDILAGYNEQFF
TRBD2	TRBJ2-7	TRBV7-2	-	TGTGCCAGCAGCTTAGGGACGGGAGGCGCCAAGGTATACGAGCAGTACTTC	CASSLGTGGAKVYEQYF
TRBD2	TRBJ2-1	TRBV12-3/TRBV12-4	few	TGTGCCAGCAGTCCTTATAGCGGGGGGCATATATACAATGAGCAGTTCTTC	CASSPYSGGHIYNEQFF
-	TRBJ2-1	TRBV6-5	-	TGTGCCAGCAGTTACTCGGGACTTGATGAGCAGTTCTTC	CASSYSGLDEQFF
TRBD2	TRBJ2-1	TRBV27	-	TGTGCCAGTCATAGCGGGGGGACTACGCAGTTCTTC	CASHSGGTTQFF
TRBD2	TRBJ2-3	TRBV4-3	many	TGCGCCAGCAGCCCTTCAAGCGGGAGGACCACAGATACGCAGTATTTT	CASSPSSGRTTDTQYF
-	TRBJ1-1	TRBV12-3/TRBV12-4	-	TGTGCCAGCAGCAAGGCAGACACTGAAGCTTTCTTT	CASSKADTEAFF
-	TRBJ1-3	TRBV30	-	TGTGCCTGGAGCGGAATACGTTTCTCTGGAAACACCATATATTTT	CAWSGIRFSGNTIYF
TRBD2	TRBJ2-7	TRBV7-9	-	TGTGCCAGCAGCTTGACAGCGGGACTAGCGGGAGGCGGCGAGCAGTACTTC	CASSLTAGLAGGGEQYF
-	TRBJ1-1	TRBV4-3	many	TGCGCCAGCAGCCAAGAACGGGCCTTGGCCACTGAAGCTTTCTTT	CASSQERALATEAFF
-	TRBJ2-7	TRBV12-3/TRBV12-4	-	TGTGCCAGCAGTTTAATTCGTGGAAACTACGAGCAGTACTTC	CASSLIRGNYEQYF
-	TRBJ1-6	TRBV27	-	TGTGCCAGCAGTACACAGGGACGCATACACGCACCCCTCCACTTT	CASSTQGRIHAPLHF
-	TRBJ2-1	TRBV24-1	few	TGTGCCACCAGCAAGGGGGGGAGCAACAATGAGCAGTTCTTC	CATSKGGSNNEQFF
-	TRBJ1-6	TRBV28	many	TGTGCCAGCACCAGGACAGCAGATAATTCACCCCTCCACTTT	CASTRTADNSPLHF
TRBD1	TRBJ1-1	TRBV15	-	TGTGCCACCCGGGGGACAGGGGCTGAGCGAGCTTTCTTT	CATRGTGAERAFF
-	TRBJ1-3	TRBV7-2	many	TGTGCCAGCAGCTTAATCAGAGGGACGCCGACCATATATTTT	CASSLIRGTPTIYF